A single count supports the clone carrying this TCR beta chain. This specimen belongs to a study of shared clonotypes between healthy human individuals. Naive CD8 cells, CD45RO-negative and positively selected for CCR7, excluded terminally differentiated effector memory CD45RA+ cells. The assay used deep level. The assay was immunoSEQ multiplex PCR, and TCRdb's table has in-frame clones only and misses some. The sample holds hundreds of thousands of clones, about 91% seen once. Trimming shortened V by 6 bases and J by 0 bases, and 9 bases separated the two germline ends. The germline V gene encodes CDR1 SEHNR and CDR2 FQNEAQ (reference sequence). The CDR3 spans 14 residues.

This chain connects TRBV7-9 to TRBJ2-1; D gene uncertain. The sequencing input was naive CD8+ T cells sorted from blood. The source is a man younger than 45 in good health. CDR3 nucleotides: TGTGCCAGCAGTATAAGCCGCTCCTACAATGAGCAGTTCTTC. Amino acids: CASSISRSYNEQFF.